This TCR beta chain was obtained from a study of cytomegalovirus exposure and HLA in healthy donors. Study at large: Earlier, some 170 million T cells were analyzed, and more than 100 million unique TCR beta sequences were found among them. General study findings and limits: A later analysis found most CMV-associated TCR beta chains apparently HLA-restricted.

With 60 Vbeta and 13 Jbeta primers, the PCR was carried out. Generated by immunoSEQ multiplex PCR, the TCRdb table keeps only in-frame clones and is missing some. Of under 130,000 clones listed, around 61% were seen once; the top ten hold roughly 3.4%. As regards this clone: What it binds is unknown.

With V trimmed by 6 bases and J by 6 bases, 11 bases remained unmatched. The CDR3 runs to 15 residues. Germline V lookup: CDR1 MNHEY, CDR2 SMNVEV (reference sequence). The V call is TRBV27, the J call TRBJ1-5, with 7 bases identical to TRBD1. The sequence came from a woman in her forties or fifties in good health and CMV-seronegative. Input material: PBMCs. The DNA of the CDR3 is TGTGCCAGCAGCCCCGACAGGGTACAAAGTCAGCCCCAGCATTTT. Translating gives CASSPDRVQSQPQHF.